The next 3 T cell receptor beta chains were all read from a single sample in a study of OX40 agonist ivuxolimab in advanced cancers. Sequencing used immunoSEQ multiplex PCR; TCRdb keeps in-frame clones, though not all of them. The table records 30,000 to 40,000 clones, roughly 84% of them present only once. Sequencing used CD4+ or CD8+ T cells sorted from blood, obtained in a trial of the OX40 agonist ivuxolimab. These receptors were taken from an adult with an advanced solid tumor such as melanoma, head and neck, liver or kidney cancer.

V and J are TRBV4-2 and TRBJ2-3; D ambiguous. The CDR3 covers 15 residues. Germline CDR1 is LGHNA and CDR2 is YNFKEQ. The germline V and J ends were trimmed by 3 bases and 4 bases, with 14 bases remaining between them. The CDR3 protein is CASSQDPEFPDTQYF. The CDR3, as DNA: TGTGCCAGCAGCCAGGACCCCGAGTTTCCAGATACGCAGTATTTT.

CDR3 region: CASRSAGGPTGELFF. DNA for the CDR3: TGTGCCAGCAGGTCCGCGGGAGGGCCGACCGGGGAGCTGTTTTTT. The chain carries TRBV27 and TRBJ2-2; 9 bases are a match to TRBD2. CDR1 is MNHEY, CDR2 SMNVEV, per germline (reference sequence). The V gene end was trimmed by 6 bases and the J gene end by 5 bases; junction bases not matched to a gene: 7. The CDR3 extends over 15 amino acids.

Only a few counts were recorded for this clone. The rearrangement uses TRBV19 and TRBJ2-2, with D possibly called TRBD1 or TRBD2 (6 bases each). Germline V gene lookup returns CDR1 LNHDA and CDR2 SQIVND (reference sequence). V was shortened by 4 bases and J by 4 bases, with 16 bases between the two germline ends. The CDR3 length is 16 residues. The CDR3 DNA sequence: TGTGCCAGTAGTACCCCCGATCGGGGGCCCACCGGGGAGCTGTTTTTT. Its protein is CASSTPDRGPTGELFF.